The next 20 T cell receptor beta chains were all read from a single sample in a study of shared clonotypes between healthy human individuals. Here immunoSEQ multiplex PCR was the method, and the copy in TCRdb shows in-frame clones only, minus some. The sample has about 2,100,000 clones, 90% to 95% seen once. Selected positively for CCR7 and CD45RO-negative, naive CD8 cells excluded terminally differentiated effector memory CD45RA+ cells. The sequenced sample consisted of naive CD8+ T cells from PBMCs. Receptor source: a man between 18 and 29 years old in good health. Some clones in this sample may be carry-over from other donors' samples.

This chain uses TRBV4-1 with TRBJ2-5; D unresolved. From germline, CDR1 is MGHRA and CDR2 YSYEKL. The ends were cut back, 1 base at V and 2 bases at J, with 8 bases in the middle. The CDR3 consists of 14 residues. CDR3 in DNA: TGCGCCAGCAGCCAAGCGGCAGCGCAAGAGACCCAGTACTTC. It codes for CASSQAAAQETQYF.

In regard to this clone: Within the sample, other DNA sequences also encode this same CDR3. The gene calls are TRBV27 and TRBJ1-5, with D possibly matching TRBD1 (5 bases). CDR3 length equals 13 residues. Germline V lookup: CDR1 MNHEY, CDR2 SMNVEV (reference sequence). The V gene lost 6 bases and the J gene lost 3 bases, with 9 bases spanning the gap. The CDR3 is CASSLGVNQPQHF. CDR3 sequence (DNA): TGTGCCAGCAGCCTAGGGGTCAATCAGCCCCAGCATTTT.

Regarding this clone: Other DNA variants within this sample encode the same CDR3. The CDR3 coding sequence is TGTGCCAGCAGCGTAGCTGGACGGAATGAGCAGTTCTTC. This codes for CASSVAGRNEQFF. The chain is built from TRBV9 and TRBJ2-1; no clear D. This CDR3 comprises 13 residues. V lost 0 bases to trimming and J lost 7 bases, with 8 bases between them. In germline, CDR1 is SGDLS, CDR2 YYNGEE.

In regard to this clone: Other DNA sequences in the sample encode the same CDR3. This chain uses TRBV29-1 with TRBJ2-1; 9 positions match TRBD2. Germline CDR1 reads SQVTM; CDR2 reads ANQGSEA. V lost 1 base and J lost 4; bases outside the gene matches: 2. This CDR3 region has 14 residues. In DNA, the CDR3 is TGCAGCGTTGAAGGTCTAGCGGGGTACAATGAGCAGTTCTTC. Amino acids: CSVEGLAGYNEQFF.

V is TRBV27 and J is TRBJ2-2, with 8 bases identical to TRBD2. V trimming: 4 bases; J trimming: 7 bases; junction bases outside the gene matches: 8. Germline V lookup: CDR1 MNHEY, CDR2 SMNVEV (reference sequence). The CDR3 covers 15 residues. CDR3 in amino acids: CASSSRGGRHGELFF. For the CDR3, the DNA is TGTGCCAGCAGTTCTCGCGGGGGGCGTCACGGGGAGCTGTTTTTT.

The chain employs TRBV6-5 and TRBJ2-7; the D gene is possibly TRBD2 (6 bases). Trimming left V 2 bases short and J 3 bases short, with 14 bases between. Germline lookup yields CDR1 MNHEY and CDR2 SVGAGI. The CDR3 consists of 15 residues. The CDR3 DNA reads as TGTGCCAGCAGTTACGGAGGTAGCGGATACTACGAGCAGTACTTC. Its protein product is CASSYGGSGYYEQYF.

V gene TRBV4-1 combines with J gene TRBJ1-2, with D possibly being TRBD1 (5 bases). Trimming took off 0 bases at V and 8 bases at J, with 16 bases between the two ends. CDR1 and CDR2 (germline): MGHRA, YSYEKL. CDR3 length equals 15 residues. The CDR3 sequence: CASSQDRGRGSGYTF. CDR3 nucleotide sequence: TGCGCCAGCAGCCAAGATCGAGGGAGGGGAAGCGGCTACACCTTC.

This chain links TRBV13 with TRBJ2-7; 9 bases match TRBD1. The V gene end was trimmed by 4 bases and the J gene end by 6 bases; junction bases not matched to a gene: 10. Germline V gene data show CDR1 as PRHDT and CDR2 as FYEKMQ (reference sequence). The CDR3 is 15 residues long. The CDR3 here is CASSYTGTGPGEQYF. The CDR3 coding sequence is TGTGCCAGCAGCTATACCGGGACAGGGCCTGGCGAGCAGTACTTC. The full variable domain, completed using reference TRBV13 and TRBJ2-7, is AAGVIQSPRHLIKEKRETATLKCYPIPRHDTVYWYQQGPGQDPQFLISFYEKMQSDKGSIPDRFSAQQFSDYHSELNMSSLELGDSALYFCASSYTGTGPGEQYFGPGTRLTVT.

V gene TRBV5-6 combines with J gene TRBJ2-2; D remains unclear. The CDR3 has 14 amino acids. CDR1 is SGHDT, CDR2 YYEEEE, per germline. Trimming cost V 1 base and J 5 bases, with 9 bases left between them. CDR3 sequence reads: CASSLTPETGELFF. Written as DNA, the CDR3 is TGTGCCAGCAGCTTGACCCCTGAAACCGGGGAGCTGTTTTTT. The whole variable domain, remainder taken from reference TRBV5-6 and TRBJ2-2, is DAGVTQSPTHLIKTRGQQVTLRCSPKSGHDTVSWYQQALGQGPQFIFQYYEEEERQRGNFPDRFSGHQFPNYSSELNVNALLLGDSALYLCASSLTPETGELFFGEGSRLTVL.

The chain is built from TRBV27 and TRBJ1-1; TRBD1 is a possible D gene (6 bases). Germline CDR1 reads MNHEY; CDR2 reads SMNVEV (reference sequence). Trimming took 4 bases from V and 1 from J, leaving 19 bases between them. The CDR3 totals 17 residues. This CDR3 reads CASSSSSLAGANTEAFF. DNA of the CDR3: TGTGCCAGCAGTTCCTCCTCCCTGGCAGGGGCGAACACTGAAGCTTTCTTT.

J is TRBJ1-1 and V is TRBV28; weak D call: TRBD1 (5 bases). The CDR3 covers 15 residues. Trimming pared 3 bases from V and 4 bases from J, leaving 15 bases between. Germline V CDR1 and CDR2: MDHEN, SYDVKM. The CDR3 bases are TGTGCCAGCAGTTTGTCTACAGGCCGGGGCACTGAAGCTTTCTTT. Translation: CASSLSTGRGTEAFF.

The chain employs TRBV25-1 and TRBJ2-3; 9 bases fit TRBD1. J was trimmed by 2 bases and V by 7 bases; bases with no gene match: 4. The CDR3 covers 14 residues. The germline V gene has CDR1 MGHDK and CDR2 SYGVNS. CDR3 DNA: TGTGCCAGCAAGGGGACAGGGAACACAGATACGCAGTATTTT. It encodes CASKGTGNTDTQYF.

The CDR3 protein is CASSLAGQGLNTEAFF. Here the CDR3 DNA reads TGCGCCAGCAGCTTGGCGGGACAGGGTCTGAACACTGAAGCTTTCTTT. The chain joins TRBV5-1 to TRBJ1-1, with 9 bases identical to TRBD1. V was clipped by 0 bases and J by 0 bases; unmatched bases: 3. CDR3 size: 16 residues. The germline CDR1 and CDR2 sequences are SGHRS and YFSETQ. Full variable domain (rest looked up from reference TRBV5-1 and TRBJ1-1): KAGVTQTPRYLIKTRGQQVTLSCSPISGHRSVSWYQQTPGQGLQFLFEYFSETQRNKGNFPGRFSGRQFSNSRSEMNVSTLELGDSALYLCASSLAGQGLNTEAFFGQGTRLTVV.

V gene TRBV5-8 combines with J gene TRBJ1-2; 8 positions match TRBD1. CDR3 length: 13 residues. V shed 4 bases and J 6 bases; nucleotides not matched to a gene: 5. Per the germline V gene, CDR1 is SGHTS and CDR2 is YDEGEE. CDR3 in DNA: TGTGCCAGCAGCGGGTGGGACAGGAATGGCTACACCTTC. Translating gives CASSGWDRNGYTF.

The gene calls are TRBV29-1 and TRBJ1-3, with D maybe TRBD1 (5 bases). The V end was cut by 4 bases, the J end by 2 bases, with 15 bases between. This CDR3 spans 15 amino acids. Per germline, CDR1 SQVTM and CDR2 ANQGSEA. DNA of the CDR3: TGCAGCGTTGGGGGGGACTCAGACGCTGGAAACACCATATATTTT. It is translated as CSVGGDSDAGNTIYF.

The V gene is TRBV28, the J gene TRBJ2-3, with a weak D call TRBD2 (5 bases). V lost 3 bases, J lost 2 bases, and 15 bases lay in between. CDR1 is MDHEN, CDR2 SYDVKM, per germline. The CDR3 extends over 16 amino acids. In nucleotides, the CDR3 is TGTGCCAGCAGTTTTGGCGACTACCGATCCACAGATACGCAGTATTTT. Amino acids: CASSFGDYRSTDTQYF.

J is TRBJ1-5 and V is TRBV19, with D unresolved. This CDR3 is 16 amino acids long. Germline lookup yields CDR1 LNHDA and CDR2 SQIVND (reference sequence). V dropped 4 bases and J dropped 13 bases, with 26 bases sitting between them. The CDR3 loop is CASSTRWGGSLSWQHF. CDR3 nucleotide sequence: TGTGCCAGTAGTACCCGTTGGGGTGGCAGTTTAAGTTGGCAGCATTTT.

Concerning this clone: This CDR3 is also generated by other DNA sequences in the sample. This rearrangement joins TRBV27 to TRBJ2-1; D call uncertain. CDR3 size: 12 residues. Trimming removed 7 bases from V and 1 base from J, with 5 bases in between. Germline assignment: CDR1 MNHEY and CDR2 SMNVEV (reference sequence). The CDR3 sequence is CASTDSYNEQFF. The CDR3 bases are TGTGCCAGCACCGATTCCTACAATGAGCAGTTCTTC.

Turning to this clone: This same CDR3 is encoded by further DNA sequences in the sample. J is TRBJ2-5 and V is TRBV7-6; the match to TRBD2 covers 11 bases. This CDR3 is 15 amino acids long. Looked up from germline, CDR1 is SGHVS and CDR2 is FNYEAQ. The ends lost 5 bases at V and 1 base at J; junction bases unmatched: 3. This CDR3 is CASSRLAGPQETQYF. DNA of the CDR3: TGTGCCAGCAGCCGACTAGCGGGACCCCAAGAGACCCAGTACTTC.

In the case of this clone: Other DNA sequences in the sample encode the same CDR3. The chain is built from TRBV27 and TRBJ2-7; D is ambiguous. CDR1 is MNHEY, CDR2 SMNVEV, per germline (reference sequence). This CDR3 is 14 amino acids long. The V end was cut by 0 bases, the J end by 2 bases, with 8 bases between. In DNA, the CDR3 is TGTGCCAGCAGTTTATCCTCTCCACCCTACGAGCAGTACTTC. The encoded protein is CASSLSSPPYEQYF.